These 6 T cell receptor beta chains were all obtained from the same sample, sequenced in a study of blood T cell repertoires in COVID-19. Profiled with immunoSEQ multiplex PCR; TCRdb holds only in-frame clones, not every one. The table records fewer than 95,000 clones, around 87% of them present only once. Material for sequencing was peripheral blood. The source is a male donor with acute or convalescent COVID-19.

V is TRBV19 and J is TRBJ2-4, with TRBD1 matching over 7 bases. V trimming: 5 bases; J trimming: 8 bases; junction bases outside the gene matches: 6. The CDR3 sequence is 13 residues long. CDR1 LNHDA and CDR2 SQIVND come from the germline V gene (reference sequence). The CDR3 is CASSQTGTDIQYF. The CDR3 region has the DNA TGTGCCAGTAGTCAGACAGGGACGGACATTCAGTACTTC. The full variable domain, with the rest looked up from reference TRBV19 and TRBJ2-4, is DGGITQSPKYLFRKEGQNVTLSCEQNLNHDAMYWYRQDPGQGLRLIYYSQIVNDFQKGDIAEGYSVSREKKESFPLTVTSAQKNPTAFYLCASSQTGTDIQYFGAGTRLSVL.

The V call is TRBV30, the J call TRBJ2-5; TRBD1 matches at 7 bases. In germline, CDR1 is GTSNPN, CDR2 SVGIG (reference sequence). The CDR3 covers 13 residues. V shed 8 bases, J shed 1 base, and the junction held 7 bases outside the gene matches. Written as DNA, the CDR3 is TGTGCCGGACAGGCCGGGTTCCAAGAGACCCAGTACTTC. Its translation: CAGQAGFQETQYF.

The chain carries TRBV15 and TRBJ2-1; 7 nucleotides line up with TRBD2. V trimming: 0 bases; J trimming: 3 bases; junction bases outside the gene matches: 2. Germline V gene sequence: CDR1 LNHNV, CDR2 YYDKDF (reference sequence). The CDR3 loop spans 15 amino acids. In nucleotides, the CDR3 is TGTGCCACCAGCAGAGACGGGGGGTACTACAATGAGCAGTTCTTC. Its translation is CATSRDGGYYNEQFF.

This clone was observed a single time. The chain combines TRBV2 with TRBJ1-4; D call uncertain. Germline-derived CDR1 and CDR2 are SNHLY and FYNNEI. The V end was cut by 0 bases, the J end by 4 bases, with 9 bases between. The CDR3 spans 15 residues. The DNA of the CDR3 is TGTGCCAGCAGTGAAGCGCGAGCCCGTAATGAAAAACTGTTTTTT. Its translation is CASSEARARNEKLFF.

The rearrangement links TRBV7-9 to TRBJ2-2; 10 bases line up with TRBD2. J gave up 5 bases and V 3 bases, and 12 bases lay outside the gene matches. Per germline, CDR1 SEHNR and CDR2 FQNEAQ (reference sequence). The CDR3 length is 18 residues. In nucleotides, the CDR3 is TGTGCCAGCAGCTTCCCGGGACTAGCGAAAAGTGGTACCGGGGAGCTGTTTTTT. It codes for CASSFPGLAKSGTGELFF. Drawing the rest from reference TRBV7-9 and TRBJ2-2, the complete variable domain is DTGVSQNPRHKITKRGQNVTFRCDPISEHNRLYWYRQTLGQGPEFLTYFQNEAQLEKSRLLSDRFSAERPKGSFSTLEIQRTEQGDSAMYLCASSFPGLAKSGTGELFFGEGSRLTVL.

This clone was picked up a small number of times. The rearrangement joins TRBV4-2 to TRBJ2-7; D is ambiguous. The CDR3 totals 14 residues. The germline V and J ends were trimmed by 1 base and 0 bases, with 7 bases remaining between them. Per germline, CDR1 LGHNA and CDR2 YNFKEQ. For the CDR3, the DNA is TGTGCCAGCAGCCAAGTTAGCCTCTCCTACGAGCAGTACTTC. This encodes CASSQVSLSYEQYF.